This T cell receptor beta chain stems from a study of T-cell memory formation after mild COVID-19. This clonotype showed up just a few times. TCRdb re-derived calls from the 5' RACE reads in MiXCR, one entry per CDR3 protein. Of 400,000 to 500,000 distinct CDR3 sequences listed, more than 20% are singletons. This clonotype was sampled from an adult woman who had mild COVID-19 (a few samples of this study predate the infection). Cell type and time point are not known. Material for sequencing was PBMCs or a T cell subset sorted from them (not recorded which).

CDR3 in amino acids: CASSVSQGGYEQYF. The CDR3, as DNA: TGTGCCAGCAGTGTCTCTCAAGGGGGCTACGAGCAGTACTTC. The chain employs TRBV6-1 and TRBJ2-7, with D possibly matching TRBD1 (6 bases). Germline V gives CDR1 MNHNS, CDR2 SASEGT. CDR3 size: 14 residues. With 4 bases removed from V and 3 bases from J, the gap between germline ends came to 13 bases.